A selection of T cell receptor beta chains follows, all from one sample in a study of blood T cell repertoires in COVID-19. The table came from immunoSEQ multiplex PCR; TCRdb's copy has only in-frame clones and leaves some out. The sample gives some 94,000 clones, roughly 72% of which show up once; approximately 25% is in the top ten. The specimen sequenced was peripheral blood. These receptors originate from a woman aged 60-75 years in a cohort sampled during active or convalescent COVID-19. CDR3s include the opening cysteine and the closing phenylalanine or tryptophan. The D gene is left open where the match is weak. Rows give clone size only sometimes, using once, few, many, or a class for an expanded clone.

d_call	j_call	clone_size	v_call	cdr3_aa	cdr3_nt
-	TRBJ1-5	-	TRBV19	CASIETAGFNQPQHF	TGTGCCAGTATTGAGACAGCGGGATTCAATCAGCCCCAGCATTTT
-	TRBJ2-3	-	TRBV3-1/TRBV3-2	CASSLRGGADTQYF	TGTGCCAGCAGTCTCCGGGGCGGGGCAGATACGCAGTATTTT
TRBD1	TRBJ1-2	-	TRBV28	CASSFRDRVFYGYTF	TGTGCCAGCAGTTTTCGGGACAGGGTCTTCTATGGCTACACCTTC
TRBD2	TRBJ2-1	-	TRBV29-1	CSVEDLRSSGGRYNEQFF	TGCAGCGTTGAAGATCTTAGGTCTAGCGGGGGGCGATACAATGAGCAGTTCTTC
-	TRBJ1-2	-	TRBV6-6	CASSYGAGLDYGYTF	TGTGCCAGCAGTTACGGGGCAGGTTTGGACTATGGCTACACCTTC
-	TRBJ1-1	few	TRBV4-3	CASSQIREGSLLLF	TGCGCCAGCAGCCAAATCCGGGAGGGGTCGCTTCTTCTCTTT
-	TRBJ1-4	once	TRBV11-2	CASRKLTGLTNEKLFF	TGTGCCAGCCGTAAATTAACAGGGCTCACTAATGAAAAACTGTTTTTT
TRBD1	TRBJ1-3	medium-sized	TRBV5-6	CASSPGQGGYTIYF	TGTGCCAGCAGCCCAGGACAGGGAGGATACACCATATATTTT
-	TRBJ2-6	-	TRBV11-2	CASSSVDGSSGANVLTF	TGTGCCAGCAGCTCCGTGGACGGGAGCTCTGGGGCCAACGTCCTGACTTTC
TRBD2	TRBJ2-2	few	TRBV7-8	CASSSRGGVTGELFF	TGTGCCAGCAGCTCCCGGGGGGGAGTCACCGGGGAGCTGTTTTTT
-	TRBJ2-1	-	TRBV7-9	CASSLVVGAYNEQFF	TGTGCCAGCAGCTTAGTAGTTGGGGCGTACAATGAGCAGTTCTTC
TRBD1	TRBJ2-7	-	TRBV7-6	CASSLGAGGSYEQYF	TGTGCCAGCAGCTTAGGGGCAGGGGGTTCATACGAGCAGTACTTC
TRBD1	TRBJ2-7	few	TRBV2	CASRASGQGHGEQYF	TGTGCCAGCAGGGCCTCCGGACAGGGGCACGGCGAGCAGTACTTC
-	TRBJ2-7	-	TRBV5-1	CASSPDRISYEQYF	TGCGCCAGCAGCCCCGACAGGATCTCCTACGAGCAGTACTTC
TRBD1	TRBJ2-2	-	TRBV5-1	CASSPGQGYSNTGELFF	TGCGCCAGCAGCCCCGGACAGGGATATTCAAACACCGGGGAGCTGTTTTTT
-	TRBJ1-1	-	TRBV28	CASSLFRGLNTEAFF	TGTGCCAGCAGTTTATTCCGCGGATTGAACACTGAAGCTTTCTTT
TRBD1	TRBJ1-6	-	TRBV5-1	CASSLGDRESFSLHF	TGCGCCAGCAGCTTGGGCGACAGGGAGTCGTTCAGCCTCCACTTT
TRBD2	TRBJ2-4	-	TRBV4-3	CASSQDSSTGGPKNIQYF	TGCGCCAGCAGCCAAGATTCCTCTACGGGGGGTCCCAAAAACATTCAGTACTTC
TRBD1	TRBJ2-4	-	TRBV19	CASSTTGQGRNIQYF	TGTGCCAGTAGTACCACCGGACAGGGGAGAAACATTCAGTACTTC
-	TRBJ2-7	once	TRBV13	CASSSKDRIYEQYF	TGTGCCAGCAGCTCAAAGGACAGAATCTACGAGCAGTACTTC
TRBD1	TRBJ1-1	-	TRBV6-5	CASSYQGARAFF	TGTGCCAGCAGTTATCAGGGGGCAAGGGCTTTCTTT
TRBD1	TRBJ2-2	-	TRBV27	CASRGWTGVTGELFF	TGTGCCAGCAGAGGCTGGACAGGGGTCACCGGGGAGCTGTTTTTT
TRBD1	TRBJ1-4	-	TRBV25-1	CASSGRDSRFVANEKLFF	TGTGCCAGCAGTGGTCGGGACAGTAGGTTCGTAGCTAATGAAAAACTGTTTTTT
TRBD2	TRBJ2-1	-	TRBV5-1	CASSWGSSGGNEQFF	TGCGCCAGCAGCTGGGGTAGTAGCGGGGGTAATGAGCAGTTCTTC